This T cell receptor beta chain is from a study of cytomegalovirus exposure and HLA in healthy donors. Use of 60 Vbeta and 13 Jbeta primers characterized the PCR. Using immunoSEQ multiplex PCR, the repertoire was profiled, and TCRdb retains in-frame clones only, with some absent. The sample shows some 100,000 clones, more than 65% of them seen only once. As regards this clone: The antigen remains undetermined.

The ends lost 5 bases at V and 3 bases at J; junction bases unmatched: 11. Per germline, CDR1 MNHNY and CDR2 SVGAGI (reference sequence). The CDR3 runs 16 residues. Study observations and caveats: The authors enumerated over 150 TCR beta chains as linked to cytomegalovirus.

This receptor was identified in a woman under 30 in good health and CMV-seropositive. Sequenced sample: PBMCs. The chain couples TRBV6-6 to TRBJ2-3, with 7 positions matching TRBD2. In DNA, the CDR3 is TGTGCCAGCAGTGTCGGGGGTAGCGGGTTTACAGATACGCAGTATTTT. Protein sequence: CASSVGGSGFTDTQYF.